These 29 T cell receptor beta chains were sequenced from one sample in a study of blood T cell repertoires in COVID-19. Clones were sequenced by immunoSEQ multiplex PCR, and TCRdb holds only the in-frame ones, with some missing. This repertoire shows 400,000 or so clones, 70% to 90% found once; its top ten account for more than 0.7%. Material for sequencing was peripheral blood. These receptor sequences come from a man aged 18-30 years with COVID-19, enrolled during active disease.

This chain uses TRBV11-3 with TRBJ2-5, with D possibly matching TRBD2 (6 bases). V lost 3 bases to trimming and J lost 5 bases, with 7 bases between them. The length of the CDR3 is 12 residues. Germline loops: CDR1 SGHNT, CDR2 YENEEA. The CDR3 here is CASSFGRETQYF. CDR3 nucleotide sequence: TGTGCCAGCAGCTTTGGGAGGGAGACCCAGTACTTC.

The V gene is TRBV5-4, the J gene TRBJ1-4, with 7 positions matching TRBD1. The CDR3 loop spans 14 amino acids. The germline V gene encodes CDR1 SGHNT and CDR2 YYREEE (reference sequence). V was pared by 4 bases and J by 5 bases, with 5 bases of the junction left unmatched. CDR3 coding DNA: TGTGCCAGCAGCATCGGGACAGTGAATGAAAAACTGTTTTTT. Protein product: CASSIGTVNEKLFF.

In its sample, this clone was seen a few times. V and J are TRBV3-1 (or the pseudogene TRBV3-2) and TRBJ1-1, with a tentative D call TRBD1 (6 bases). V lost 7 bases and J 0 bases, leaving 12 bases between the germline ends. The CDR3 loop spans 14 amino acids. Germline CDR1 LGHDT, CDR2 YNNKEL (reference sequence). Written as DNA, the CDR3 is TGTGCCAGCACTAGGTGGGACATGAACACTGAAGCTTTCTTT. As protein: CASTRWDMNTEAFF.

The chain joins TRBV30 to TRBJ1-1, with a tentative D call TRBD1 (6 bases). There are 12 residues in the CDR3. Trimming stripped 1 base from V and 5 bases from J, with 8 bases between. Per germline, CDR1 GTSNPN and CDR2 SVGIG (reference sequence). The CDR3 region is CAWSEGVTEAFF. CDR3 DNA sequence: TGTGCCTGGAGTGAGGGGGTTACTGAAGCTTTCTTT.

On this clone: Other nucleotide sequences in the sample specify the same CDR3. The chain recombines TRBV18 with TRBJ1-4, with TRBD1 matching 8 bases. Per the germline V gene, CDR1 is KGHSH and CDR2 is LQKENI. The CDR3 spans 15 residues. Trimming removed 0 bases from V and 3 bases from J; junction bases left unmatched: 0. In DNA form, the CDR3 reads TGTGCCAGCTCACCACCGGGACAGGCTAATGAAAAACTGTTTTTT. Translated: CASSPPGQANEKLFF.

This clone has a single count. This chain's CDR3 is CASSLGSQGYEQYF. The CDR3 DNA reads as TGTGCCAGCAGCTTAGGGTCGCAGGGCTACGAGCAGTACTTC. This chain joins TRBV11-3 and TRBJ2-7; TRBD1 is a possible D gene (5 bases). The V gene lost 1 base and the J gene lost 3 bases, with 10 bases spanning the gap. This CDR3 has 14 amino acids. Per the germline V gene, CDR1 is SGHNT and CDR2 is YENEEA.

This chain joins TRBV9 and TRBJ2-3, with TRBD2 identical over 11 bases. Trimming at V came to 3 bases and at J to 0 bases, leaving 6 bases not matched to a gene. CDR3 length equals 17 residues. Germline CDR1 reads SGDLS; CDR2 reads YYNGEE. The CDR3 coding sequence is TGTGCCAGCAGCGGAGGGACTAGCGGATTTAGCACAGATACGCAGTATTTT. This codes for CASSGGTSGFSTDTQYF.

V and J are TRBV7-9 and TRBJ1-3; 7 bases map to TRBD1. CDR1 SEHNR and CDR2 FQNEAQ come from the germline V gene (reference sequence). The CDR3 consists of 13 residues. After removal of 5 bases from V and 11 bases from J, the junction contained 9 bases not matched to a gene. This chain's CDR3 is CASSLAGGRSIYF. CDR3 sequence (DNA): TGTGCCAGCAGCCTGGCAGGGGGTCGGTCCATATATTTT.

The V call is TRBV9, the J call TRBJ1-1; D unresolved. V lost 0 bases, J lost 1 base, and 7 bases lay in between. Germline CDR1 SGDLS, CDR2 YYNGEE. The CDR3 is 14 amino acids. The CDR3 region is CASSVELENTEAFF. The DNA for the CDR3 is TGTGCCAGCAGCGTAGAACTTGAGAACACTGAAGCTTTCTTT. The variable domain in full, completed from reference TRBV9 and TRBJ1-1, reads DSGVTQTPKHLITATGQRVTLRCSPRSGDLSVYWYQQSLDQGLQFLIQYYNGEERAKGNILERFSAQQFPDLHSELNLSSLELGDSALYFCASSVELENTEAFFGQGTRLTVV.

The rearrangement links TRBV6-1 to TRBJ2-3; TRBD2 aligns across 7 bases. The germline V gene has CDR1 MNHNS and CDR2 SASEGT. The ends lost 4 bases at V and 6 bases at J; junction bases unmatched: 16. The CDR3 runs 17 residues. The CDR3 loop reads CASSGTRDYHRRDTQYF. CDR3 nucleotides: TGTGCCAGCAGTGGAACCCGGGACTACCATCGTCGGGATACGCAGTATTTT.

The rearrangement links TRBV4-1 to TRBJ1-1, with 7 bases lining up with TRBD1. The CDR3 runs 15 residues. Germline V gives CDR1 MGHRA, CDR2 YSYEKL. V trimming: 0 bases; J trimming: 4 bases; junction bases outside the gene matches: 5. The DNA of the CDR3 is TGCGCCAGCAGCCAAGATACAGGGGCCGGCACTGAAGCTTTCTTT. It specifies CASSQDTGAGTEAFF.

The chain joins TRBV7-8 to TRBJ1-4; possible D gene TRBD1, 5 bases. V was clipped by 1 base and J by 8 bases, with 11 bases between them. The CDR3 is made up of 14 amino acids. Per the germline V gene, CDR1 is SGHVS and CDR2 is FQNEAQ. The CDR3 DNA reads TGTGCCAGCAGCTTAGTTTTAGGGGTCGAAAAACTGTTTTTT. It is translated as CASSLVLGVEKLFF. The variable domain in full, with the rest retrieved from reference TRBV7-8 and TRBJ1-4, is GAGVSQSPRYKVAKRGQDVALRCDPISGHVSLFWYQQALGQGPEFLTYFQNEAQLDKSGLPSDRFFAERPEGSVSTLKIQRTQQEDSAVYLCASSLVLGVEKLFFGSGTQLSVL.

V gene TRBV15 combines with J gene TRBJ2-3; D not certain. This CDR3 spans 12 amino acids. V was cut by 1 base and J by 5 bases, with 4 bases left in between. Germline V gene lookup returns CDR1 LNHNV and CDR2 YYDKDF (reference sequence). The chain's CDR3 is CATSRVRDTQYF. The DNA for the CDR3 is TGTGCCACCAGCAGAGTGAGAGATACGCAGTATTTT.

The CDR3: CASSSRGQGDEKLFF. The CDR3 coding sequence is TGTGCCAGCAGTAGCAGGGGGCAAGGTGATGAAAAACTGTTTTTT. The V call is TRBV6-5, the J call TRBJ1-4, with 8 bases fitting TRBD1. The V segment lost 5 bases and the J segment 6 bases; nucleotides outside the gene matches: 8. Germline CDR1 reads MNHEY; CDR2 reads SVGAGI. CDR3 size: 15 residues.

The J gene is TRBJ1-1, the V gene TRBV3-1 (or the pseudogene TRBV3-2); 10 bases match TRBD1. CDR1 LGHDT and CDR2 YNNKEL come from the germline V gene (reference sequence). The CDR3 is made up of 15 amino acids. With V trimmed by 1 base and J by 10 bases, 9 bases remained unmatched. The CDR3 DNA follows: TGTGCCAGCAGCCAAGGAAGAGGACAGGGGGTGGGAGCTTTCTTT. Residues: CASSQGRGQGVGAFF.

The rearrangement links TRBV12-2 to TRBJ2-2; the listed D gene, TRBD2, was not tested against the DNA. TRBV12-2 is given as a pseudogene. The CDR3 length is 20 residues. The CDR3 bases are TGTGCAAGTCGCTTCTTAGGGTGCGGGACTAGCGGGGGTAACACCGGGGAGCTGTTTTTT. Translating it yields CASRFLGCGTSGGNTGELFF.

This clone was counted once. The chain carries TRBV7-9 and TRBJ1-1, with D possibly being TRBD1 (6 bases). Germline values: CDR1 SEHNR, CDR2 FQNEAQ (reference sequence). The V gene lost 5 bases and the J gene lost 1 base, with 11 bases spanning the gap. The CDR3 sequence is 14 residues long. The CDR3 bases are TGTGCCAGCAGCATCGACAGGCGGAACACTGAAGCTTTCTTT. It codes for CASSIDRRNTEAFF.

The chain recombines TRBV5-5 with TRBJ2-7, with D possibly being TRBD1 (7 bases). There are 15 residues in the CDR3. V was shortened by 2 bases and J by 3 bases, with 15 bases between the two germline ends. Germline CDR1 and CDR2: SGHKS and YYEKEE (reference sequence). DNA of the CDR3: TGTGCCAGCAGCTTCCAGTCAGGGGGAGGCTACGAGCAGTACTTC. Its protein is CASSFQSGGGYEQYF.

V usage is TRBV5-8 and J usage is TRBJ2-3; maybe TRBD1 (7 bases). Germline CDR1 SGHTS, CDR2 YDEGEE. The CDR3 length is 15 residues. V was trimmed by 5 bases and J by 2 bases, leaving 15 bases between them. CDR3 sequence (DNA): TGTGCCAGCAGTGCGGGGACAGCGTCCACAGATACGCAGTATTTT. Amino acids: CASSAGTASTDTQYF. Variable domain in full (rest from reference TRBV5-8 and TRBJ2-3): EAGVTQSPTHLIKTRGQQATLRCSPISGHTSVYWYQQALGLGLQFLLWYDEGEERNRGNFPPRFSGRQFPNYSSELNVNALELEDSALYLCASSAGTASTDTQYFGPGTRLTVL.

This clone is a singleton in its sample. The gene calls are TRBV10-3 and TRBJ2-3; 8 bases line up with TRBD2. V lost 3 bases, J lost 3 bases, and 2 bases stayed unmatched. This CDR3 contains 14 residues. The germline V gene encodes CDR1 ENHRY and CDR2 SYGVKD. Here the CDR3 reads CAISDGTSTDTQYF. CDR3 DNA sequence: TGTGCCATCAGTGATGGGACTAGTACAGATACGCAGTATTTT.

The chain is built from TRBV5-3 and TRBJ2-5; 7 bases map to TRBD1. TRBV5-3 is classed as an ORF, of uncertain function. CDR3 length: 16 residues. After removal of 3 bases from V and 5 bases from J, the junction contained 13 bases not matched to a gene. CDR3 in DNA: TGTGCCAGAAGCTACTCTAACCCTACAGGGGTTGAGACCCAGTACTTC. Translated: CARSYSNPTGVETQYF.

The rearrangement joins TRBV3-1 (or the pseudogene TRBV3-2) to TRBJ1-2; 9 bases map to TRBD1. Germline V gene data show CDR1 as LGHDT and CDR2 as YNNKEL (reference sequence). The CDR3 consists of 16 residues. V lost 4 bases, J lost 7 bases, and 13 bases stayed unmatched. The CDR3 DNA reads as TGTGCCAGCAGCCCAGGAACCGGGACAGGGAGAAGTGGCTACACCTTC. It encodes CASSPGTGTGRSGYTF.

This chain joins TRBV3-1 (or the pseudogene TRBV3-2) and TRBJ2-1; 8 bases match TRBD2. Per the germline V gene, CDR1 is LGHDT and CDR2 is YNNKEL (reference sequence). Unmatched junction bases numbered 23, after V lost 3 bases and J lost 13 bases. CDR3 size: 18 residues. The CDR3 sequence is CASSHLFIGFWGAGVQFF. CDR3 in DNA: TGTGCCAGCAGCCACTTATTTATTGGTTTTTGGGGAGCGGGAGTTCAGTTCTTC.

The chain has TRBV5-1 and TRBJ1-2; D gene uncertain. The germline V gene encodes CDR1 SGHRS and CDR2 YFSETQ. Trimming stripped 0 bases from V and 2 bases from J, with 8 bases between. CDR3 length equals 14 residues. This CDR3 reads CASSLGSRNYGYTF. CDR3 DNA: TGCGCCAGCAGCTTGGGCTCCAGAAACTATGGCTACACCTTC.

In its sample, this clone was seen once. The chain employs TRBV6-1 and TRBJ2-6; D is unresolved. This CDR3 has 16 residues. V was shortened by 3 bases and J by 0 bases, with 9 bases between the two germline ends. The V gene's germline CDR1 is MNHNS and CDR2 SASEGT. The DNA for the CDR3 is TGTGCCAGCAGTGAGTGGAGCGACTCTGGGGCCAACGTCCTGACTTTC. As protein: CASSEWSDSGANVLTF.

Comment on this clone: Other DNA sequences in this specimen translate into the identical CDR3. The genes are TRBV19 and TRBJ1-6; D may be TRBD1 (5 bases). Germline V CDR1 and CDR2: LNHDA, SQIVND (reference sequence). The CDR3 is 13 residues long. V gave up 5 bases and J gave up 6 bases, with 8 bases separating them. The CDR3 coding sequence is TGTGCCAGTAGTCTGCAGGGTAATTCACCCCTCCACTTT. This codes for CASSLQGNSPLHF.

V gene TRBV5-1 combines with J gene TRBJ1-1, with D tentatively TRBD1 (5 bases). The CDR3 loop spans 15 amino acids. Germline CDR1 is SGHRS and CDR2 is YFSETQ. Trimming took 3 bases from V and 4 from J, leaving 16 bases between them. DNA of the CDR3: TGCGCCAGCAGCTCGGAAGGGGATAGGACCACTGAAGCTTTCTTT. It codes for CASSSEGDRTTEAFF.

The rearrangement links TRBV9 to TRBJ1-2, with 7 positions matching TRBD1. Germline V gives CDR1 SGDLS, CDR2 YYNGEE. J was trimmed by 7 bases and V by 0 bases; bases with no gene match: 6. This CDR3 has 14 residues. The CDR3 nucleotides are TGTGCCAGCAGCGTAGGAGACAGGGACAGTGGCTACACCTTC. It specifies CASSVGDRDSGYTF.

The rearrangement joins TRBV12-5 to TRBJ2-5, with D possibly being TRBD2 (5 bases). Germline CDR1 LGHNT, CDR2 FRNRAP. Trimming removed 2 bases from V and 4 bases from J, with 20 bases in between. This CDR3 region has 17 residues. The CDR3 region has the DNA TGTGCTAGTGGTTTGCCACCGGCAGCGGTACGGGCAGAGACCCAGTACTTC. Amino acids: CASGLPPAAVRAETQYF.